This TCR beta chain was captured by sequencing in a study of Graves' ophthalmopathy and Graves' hyperthyroidism. Study-wide findings and caveats: It was with around 67% sensitivity and 72% to 75% specificity that the model predicted ophthalmopathy progression. Ophthalmopathy and stable hyperthyroidism were discriminated by a 13-signature model, with about 90% sensitivity and nearly 84% specificity.

Turning to this clonotype: What it binds is not known.

Stable hyperthyroidism meant no progression to ophthalmopathy within 18 months of follow-up. J gave up 2 bases and V 6 bases, and 3 bases lay outside the gene matches. CDR1 and CDR2 (germline): LGHDT, YNNKEL (reference sequence). The CDR3 covers 13 residues. Researchers took RNA transcripts and amplified TCR beta CDR3 regions from them. Second-round multiplex PCR came after first-round RT-PCR with HTBI primers. TCRdb ran MiXCR on the multiplex PCR reads and lists one entry per CDR3 protein. This table holds more than 300,000 distinct CDR3 sequences, approximately 17% found once. This sequence was found in an adult woman with stable Graves' hyperthyroidism. Sequenced material: peripheral blood. The V call is TRBV3-1, the J call TRBJ2-7, with 8 bases lining up with TRBD1. CDR3 sequence (DNA): TGTGCCAGCAGTGAGACAGGGGCCTACGAGCAGTACTTC. It encodes CASSETGAYEQYF.